This entry lists 13 T cell receptor beta chains sequenced from one sample in a study of response to subunit inactivated influenza vaccine. TCRdb reanalysed the RT-PCR reads using MiXCR and keeps one entry per CDR3 protein. The data hold about 520,000 distinct CDR3 sequences, with 9.5% to 13% observed a single time. Specimen: PBMCs from blood, collected 40 to 50 days after vaccination. These TCRs come from a man in his fifties who received an inactivated influenza vaccine.

This chain joins TRBV2 and TRBJ1-1; D ambiguous. The V end lost 3 bases, the J end lost 5 bases, and 16 bases lay between the germline ends. The CDR3 is 15 amino acids. The V gene's germline CDR1 is SNHLY and CDR2 FYNNEI. CDR3: CASSEPGPTETEAFF. The CDR3, as DNA: TGTGCCAGCAGTGAGCCGGGCCCGACGGAGACTGAAGCTTTCTTT.

This clonotype has ten or more counts. The V gene is TRBV12-3 or TRBV12-4, the J gene TRBJ1-1; possibly TRBD1 for D (5 bases). The CDR3 spans 14 residues. The germline V and J ends were trimmed by 6 bases and 1 base, with 12 bases remaining between them. CDR3 amino acids: CASRLDGANTEAFF. CDR3 coding DNA: TGTGCCAGCAGACTGGACGGGGCGAACACTGAAGCTTTCTTT.

This chain links TRBV20-1 with TRBJ2-4; 11 nucleotides agree with TRBD2. V gave up 0 bases and J gave up 2 bases; unmatched junction bases: 9. CDR1 is DFQATT, CDR2 SNEGSKA, per germline (reference sequence). The CDR3 runs to 18 residues. This chain's CDR3 is CSARDQGPSGGTKNIQYF. The CDR3 DNA reads TGCAGTGCTAGAGATCAAGGGCCTAGCGGGGGGACCAAAAACATTCAGTACTTC.

The table lists this clonotype with many counts. This chain joins TRBV6-5 and TRBJ2-1; the match to TRBD2 covers 12 bases. Germline V CDR1 and CDR2: MNHEY, SVGAGI. The CDR3 length is 16 residues. J lost 14 bases, V lost 6 bases, and 17 bases had no gene match. CDR3 in amino acids: CASRLSRGLAGSDEFF. DNA for the CDR3: TGTGCCAGCAGACTCTCGAGGGGACTAGCGGGTTCGGACGAGTTCTTC.

V is TRBV7-9 and J is TRBJ1-5, with D unclear. Per the germline V gene, CDR1 is SEHNR and CDR2 is FQNEAQ (reference sequence). V dropped 5 bases and J dropped 5 bases, with 10 bases sitting between them. This CDR3 has 13 residues. The CDR3 bases are TGTGCCAGCAGCCCGGAGGGTTATCAGCCCCAGCATTTT. Amino acids: CASSPEGYQPQHF.

This chain links TRBV20-1 with TRBJ1-2; D is undetermined. The germline gives CDR1 DFQATT, CDR2 SNEGSKA (reference sequence). The CDR3 loop spans 12 amino acids. Trimming took 0 bases from V and 4 from J, leaving 6 bases between them. Written as DNA, the CDR3 is TGCAGTGCTAGAGACCCTATCTATGGCTACACCTTC. Translating gives CSARDPIYGYTF.

The sample holds a few counts of this clonotype. The V gene is TRBV12-3 or TRBV12-4, the J gene TRBJ2-1, with TRBD2 identical over 9 bases. The CDR3 is made up of 17 amino acids. The V gene end was trimmed by 3 bases and the J gene end by 8 bases; junction bases not matched to a gene: 14. As DNA, the CDR3 is TGTGCCAGCAGTTTGACGGCCCTAGCGGGGATTATCTATGAGCAGTTCTTC. Translation: CASSLTALAGIIYEQFF.

The chain combines TRBV5-1 with TRBJ1-4; a weak D match, TRBD1 (5 bases). The CDR3 is 14 residues long. CDR1 and CDR2 from the germline V gene are SGHRS and YFSETQ. V lost 5 bases and J 4 bases, leaving 12 bases between the germline ends. In DNA, the CDR3 is TGCGCCAGCAGGAAGTCAGGGCGTAATGAAAAACTGTTTTTT. Protein: CASRKSGRNEKLFF.

This clonotype was seen a handful of times. V usage is TRBV6-2 or TRBV6-3 and J usage is TRBJ2-7, with unresolved D. The CDR3 is 14 amino acids. Between the trimmed V and J ends, which lost 2 bases and 2 bases, there was a span of 10 bases. CDR1 MNHEY and CDR2 SVGEGT come from the germline V gene. CDR3 protein: CASSYAAFAYEQYF. Here the CDR3 DNA reads TGTGCCAGCAGTTACGCGGCGTTTGCCTACGAGCAGTACTTC.

This clonotype was found a few times. The CDR3 loop is CARQGQNTGELFF. The DNA for the CDR3 is TGTGCCAGGCAGGGGCAAAACACCGGGGAGCTGTTTTTT. This chain joins TRBV7-9 and TRBJ2-2; D may be TRBD1 (6 bases). This CDR3 contains 13 residues. Trimming removed 9 bases at V and 2 bases at J, with 10 bases between. The germline V gene encodes CDR1 SEHNR and CDR2 FQNEAQ (reference sequence).

The gene calls are TRBV7-2 and TRBJ2-2, with a tentative D call TRBD1 (6 bases). Trimming took off 1 base at V and 7 bases at J, with 7 bases between the two ends. Germline CDR1 SGHTA, CDR2 FQGNSA. The CDR3 spans 13 residues. The CDR3 DNA reads TGTGCCAGCAGCTTAGGACAGGTCGGGGAGCTGTTTTTT. Translation gives CASSLGQVGELFF. Drawing the rest from reference TRBV7-2 and TRBJ2-2, the complete variable domain is GAGVSQSPSNKVTEKGKDVELRCDPISGHTALYWYRQSLGQGLEFLIYFQGNSAPDKSGLPSDRFSAERTGGSVSTLTIQRTQQEDSAVYLCASSLGQVGELFFGEGSRLTVL.

This clonotype has more than one count but fewer than ten. V is TRBV4-2 and J is TRBJ2-7, with D unresolved. V lost 2 bases to trimming and J lost 0 bases, with 14 bases between them. The CDR3 covers 16 residues. Germline V lookup: CDR1 LGHNA, CDR2 YNFKEQ. The CDR3 nucleotides are TGTGCCAGCAGCCAAAGTAGAGGTCATAGCTCCTACGAGCAGTACTTC. Its translation: CASSQSRGHSSYEQYF.

The table lists this clonotype with a count of one. V gene TRBV3-1 combines with J gene TRBJ1-3; no firm D call. CDR3 size: 17 residues. Germline loops: CDR1 LGHDT, CDR2 YNNKEL (reference sequence). Trimming pared 10 bases from V and 0 bases from J, leaving 22 bases between. CDR3 loop: CATSQGITDGSGNTIYF. DNA for the CDR3: TGTGCCACCTCCCAAGGCATCACCGACGGCTCTGGAAACACCATATATTTT.